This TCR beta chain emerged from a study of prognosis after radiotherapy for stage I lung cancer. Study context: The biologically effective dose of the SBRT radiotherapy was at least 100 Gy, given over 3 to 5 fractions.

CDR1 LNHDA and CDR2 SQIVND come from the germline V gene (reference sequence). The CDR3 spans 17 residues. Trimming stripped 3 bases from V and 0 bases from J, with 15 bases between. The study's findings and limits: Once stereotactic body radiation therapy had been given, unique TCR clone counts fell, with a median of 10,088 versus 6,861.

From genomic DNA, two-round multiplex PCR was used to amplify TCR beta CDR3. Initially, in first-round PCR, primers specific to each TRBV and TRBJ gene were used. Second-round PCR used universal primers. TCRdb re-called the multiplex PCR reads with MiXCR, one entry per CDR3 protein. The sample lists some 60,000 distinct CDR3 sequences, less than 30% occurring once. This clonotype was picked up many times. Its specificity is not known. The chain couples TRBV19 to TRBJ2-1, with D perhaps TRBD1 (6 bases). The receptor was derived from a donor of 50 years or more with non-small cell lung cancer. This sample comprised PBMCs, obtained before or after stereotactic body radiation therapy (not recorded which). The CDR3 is CASSIRLDSSSYNEQFF. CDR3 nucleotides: TGTGCCAGTAGTATTCGGCTGGACAGTAGCTCCTACAATGAGCAGTTCTTC.